What follows is one T cell receptor beta chain and its context. In the original processing: Cell counts per sample came from amplifying reference gene primers. TCRdb's copy holds only in-frame clones and misses some; the assay was immunoSEQ multiplex PCR. The V and J calls and clone size are taken from that table; D and trimming were inferred from the DNA. Among about 46,000 clones listed, about 85% were seen once. The sample is drawn from a study of blood T cell repertoires in COVID-19. Study at large: T cells, B-cell-depleted T cells, or PBMCs provided the cDNA or gDNA that served as material.

This CDR3 has 16 amino acids. CDR1 is SGHVS and CDR2 is FQNEAQ in the germline V gene. The trim removed 5 bases at V and 5 bases at J, leaving 13 bases unmatched. Sequencing was done on a sample of peripheral blood. The TCR originated in a man aged 55 to 70 with acute or convalescent COVID-19. The chain combines TRBV7-8 with TRBJ2-7; 9 positions agree with TRBD1. The CDR3 loop reads CASSPTGAGQGNEQYF. For the CDR3, the DNA is TGTGCCAGCAGCCCGACAGGGGCGGGACAGGGCAACGAGCAGTACTTC.